Presented here are 32 T cell receptor beta chains from one specimen sequenced in a study of blood T cells in healthy people across ages. Primed by a sample-barcoded 5' primer and a J-beta primer mix, a second PCR proceeded for 7 to 11 cycles. MiXCR, run by TCRdb on the 5' RACE reads, gives a single entry per CDR3 protein. The sample lists fewer than 900,000 distinct CDR3 sequences, around 46% occurring once. Sequencing was done on a sample of blood. Every receptor here comes from a woman between 55 and 75 years old in good health.

The chain uses TRBV12-5 and TRBJ2-5, with TRBD2 matching 8 bases. The CDR3 is 14 amino acids. Unmatched junction bases numbered 2, after V lost 5 bases and J lost 0 bases. Per germline, CDR1 LGHNT and CDR2 FRNRAP. The DNA of the CDR3 is TGTGCTAGTGGTCCGGGACTAGACCAAGAGACCCAGTACTTC. Protein: CASGPGLDQETQYF.

This rearrangement joins TRBV9 to TRBJ1-2, with 8 bases that match TRBD1. Germline V CDR1 and CDR2: SGDLS, YYNGEE. CDR3 length: 14 amino acids. With 7 bases clipped from V and 8 bases from J, the junction kept 13 bases outside the gene matches. For the CDR3, the DNA is TGTGCCAGCGAACCAGGGGGCAATTTTCGAGGCTACACCTTC. Translated, it gives CASEPGGNFRGYTF.

The chain combines TRBV3-1 with TRBJ2-7; no firm D call. The germline V gene encodes CDR1 LGHDT and CDR2 YNNKEL (reference sequence). The V and J ends lost 1 base and 9 bases respectively, with 10 bases between them. This CDR3 spans 12 amino acids. This chain's CDR3 is CASSQVGTSQYF. The CDR3 DNA reads as TGTGCCAGCAGCCAAGTCGGAACTTCGCAGTACTTC.

The chain employs TRBV3-1 and TRBJ1-2; D is unclear. The ends were cut back, 2 bases at V and 7 bases at J, with 11 bases in the middle. In germline, CDR1 is LGHDT, CDR2 YNNKEL (reference sequence). CDR3 length equals 13 residues. This chain's CDR3 is CASSQISDGGYTF. The CDR3 nucleotides are TGTGCCAGCAGCCAAATTTCTGACGGTGGCTACACCTTC.

This sequence joins TRBV11-2 and TRBJ2-1; 8 bases agree with TRBD2. This CDR3 comprises 17 residues. The V gene's germline CDR1 is SGHAT and CDR2 FQNNGV. V shed 4 bases, J shed 4 bases, and the junction held 12 bases outside the gene matches. The CDR3 DNA reads TGTGCCAGCAGCTCACCTGGCGGGGGGACTCTATACAATGAGCAGTTCTTC. Its protein product is CASSSPGGGTLYNEQFF.

This rearrangement joins TRBV6-5 to TRBJ1-1; TRBD1 matches 7 bases. CDR1 is MNHEY and CDR2 is SVGAGI in the germline V gene. V shed 0 bases and J 0 bases; nucleotides not matched to a gene: 7. CDR3 length: 17 residues. CDR3 loop: CASSYSRPGGMNTEAFF. CDR3 sequence (DNA): TGTGCCAGCAGTTACTCGCGACCAGGGGGGATGAACACTGAAGCTTTCTTT.

The genes are TRBV27 and TRBJ1-4; possible D gene TRBD1, 6 bases. The germline CDR1 and CDR2 sequences are MNHEY and SMNVEV (reference sequence). CDR3 length equals 14 residues. Trimming took off 5 bases at V and 5 bases at J, with 12 bases between the two ends. CDR3 amino acids: CASSRSGDNEKLFF. The CDR3 DNA is TGTGCCAGCAGTCGTTCAGGGGACAATGAAAAACTGTTTTTT.

V is TRBV3-1 and J is TRBJ2-4; possibly TRBD1 for D (5 bases). TRBJ2-7 explains the end of the DNA better; the J call may be wrong. This CDR3 spans 14 amino acids. CDR1 and CDR2 from the germline V gene are LGHDT and YNNKEL (reference sequence). In DNA form, the CDR3 reads TGTGCCAGCAGCCAAGCCGACAGACCTAGCGAGCAGTACTTC. As protein: CASSQADRPSEQYF.

The chain is built from TRBV7-9 and TRBJ2-3; 9 bases map to TRBD2. V shed 1 base and J 0 bases; nucleotides not matched to a gene: 8. Germline assignment: CDR1 SEHNR and CDR2 FQNEAQ (reference sequence). This CDR3 comprises 18 residues. The CDR3 here is CASSLVRASGASTDTQYF. The CDR3 DNA is TGTGCCAGCAGCTTAGTTAGGGCTAGCGGGGCCAGCACAGATACGCAGTATTTT.

The V and J genes are TRBV7-9 and TRBJ2-1; 9 bases agree with TRBD2. The CDR3 is 15 residues long. From germline, CDR1 is SEHNR and CDR2 FQNEAQ (reference sequence). J gave up 9 bases and V 4 bases, and 10 bases lay outside the gene matches. The CDR3 DNA reads as TGTGCCAGCAGCTCTGAAGTAGCGGGGGTGTGTGAGCAGTTCTTC. Its translation is CASSSEVAGVCEQFF.

The chain links TRBV9 to TRBJ2-6, with 8 bases identical to TRBD2. Germline-derived CDR1 and CDR2 are SGDLS and YYNGEE. Unmatched junction bases numbered 13, after V lost 3 bases and J lost 11 bases. The CDR3 is made up of 16 amino acids. CDR3 sequence reads: CASSAQPAGALDVLTF. CDR3 nucleotides: TGTGCCAGCAGCGCCCAACCAGCGGGGGCCCTGGACGTCCTGACTTTC.

The rearrangement joins TRBV20-1 to TRBJ1-1; 8 bases are a match to TRBD1. This CDR3 has 13 residues. Trimming at V came to 6 bases and at J to 8 bases, leaving 11 bases not matched to a gene. The germline CDR1 and CDR2 sequences are DFQATT and SNEGSKA (reference sequence). CDR3 sequence reads: CSARGQGALEAFF. The CDR3 coding sequence is TGCAGTGCGCGAGGACAGGGAGCTTTGGAAGCTTTCTTT.

The chain carries TRBV25-1 and TRBJ1-2; TRBD1 matches 10 bases. CDR3 size: 14 residues. The junction had 4 bases not matched to a gene; V was cut back by 3 bases and J by 6 bases. From germline, CDR1 is MGHDK and CDR2 SYGVNS. This CDR3 reads CASSEGGQGNGYTF. The CDR3 nucleotides read TGTGCCAGCAGTGAGGGGGGACAGGGGAATGGCTACACCTTC.

The chain has TRBV20-1 and TRBJ1-6; 8 bases align to TRBD1. Germline trimming cut 4 bases from V and 8 bases from J; bases unmatched to any gene: 10. CDR3 length: 15 residues. Germline V lookup: CDR1 DFQATT, CDR2 SNEGSKA (reference sequence). This CDR3 reads CSATRQGSFDSPLHF. As DNA, the CDR3 is TGCAGTGCTACTAGACAGGGGTCGTTTGATTCACCCCTCCACTTT.

In this sample, this clonotype turned up many times. V and J are TRBV20-1 and TRBJ2-3; possibly TRBD2 for D (6 bases). In germline, CDR1 is DFQATT, CDR2 SNEGSKA (reference sequence). The CDR3 length is 11 residues. The V and J ends lost 5 bases and 6 bases respectively, with 9 bases between them. The CDR3 region is CSAARGDTQYF. The CDR3 bases are TGCAGTGCTGCCCGGGGGGATACGCAGTATTTT.

The chain employs TRBV7-8 and TRBJ2-1; 7 nucleotides agree with TRBD2. The germline V gene has CDR1 SGHVS and CDR2 FQNEAQ. With 1 base clipped from V and 1 base from J, the junction kept 13 bases outside the gene matches. This CDR3 has 19 amino acids. This CDR3 is CASSLVFGGPGLSYNEQFF. For the CDR3, the DNA is TGTGCCAGCAGCTTAGTGTTTGGGGGACCGGGACTATCCTACAATGAGCAGTTCTTC.

This chain's CDR3 is CASTEISPAGKGYTF. The CDR3 DNA follows: TGTGCCAGCACCGAAATTAGCCCGGCGGGGAAAGGCTACACCTTC. The V gene is TRBV12-3 or TRBV12-4, the J gene TRBJ1-2, with D uncertain. Trimming shortened V by 7 bases and J by 8 bases, and 23 bases separated the two germline ends. This CDR3 is built from 15 residues.

The rearrangement joins TRBV3-1 to TRBJ1-2, with D unclear. CDR1 and CDR2 (germline): LGHDT, YNNKEL (reference sequence). V was cut by 0 bases and J by 8 bases, with 13 bases left in between. The CDR3 is 14 amino acids. In DNA, the CDR3 is TGTGCCAGCAGCCAAGATAACGGGATTGGAGGCTACACCTTC. This encodes CASSQDNGIGGYTF. Filled out from reference TRBV3-1 and TRBJ1-2, the complete variable domain reads DTAVSQTPKYLVTQMGNDKSIKCEQNLGHDTMYWYKQDSKKFLKIMFSYNNKELIINETVPNRFSPKSPDKAHLNLHINSLELGDSAVYFCASSQDNGIGGYTFGSGTRLTVV.

This clonotype was counted between two and nine times. The chain employs TRBV3-1 and TRBJ2-3; a weak D match, TRBD2 (5 bases). Germline V CDR1 and CDR2: LGHDT, YNNKEL (reference sequence). The CDR3 is 15 residues long. Trimming cost V 2 bases and J 0 bases, with 9 bases left between them. The CDR3 loop reads CASSQLGGSTDTQYF. The CDR3 nucleotides read TGTGCCAGCAGCCAACTGGGCGGGAGCACAGATACGCAGTATTTT.

This clonotype was recorded a few times. V is TRBV7-9 and J is TRBJ2-7; D is perhaps TRBD1 (6 bases). Germline lookup yields CDR1 SEHNR and CDR2 FQNEAQ (reference sequence). The V end was cut by 5 bases, the J end by 2 bases, with 13 bases between. The CDR3 extends over 14 amino acids. As DNA, the CDR3 is TGTGCCAGCAGCGGAAGGACAGAGCCCTACGAGCAGTACTTC. Its translation is CASSGRTEPYEQYF.

This clonotype was counted once. The chain uses TRBV7-2 and TRBJ2-3; TRBD1 matches at 7 bases. The germline V gene has CDR1 SGHTA and CDR2 FQGNSA. This CDR3 has 12 residues. V lost 8 bases to trimming and J lost 7 bases; unmatched junction nucleotides: 6. The CDR3: CASGRDSHTQYF. CDR3 DNA: TGTGCCAGCGGCAGGGACAGTCATACGCAGTATTTT.

This chain joins TRBV11-2 and TRBJ1-3, with D possibly TRBD1 on 6 matching bases. V shed 4 bases and J shed 0 bases, with 7 bases lying between them. CDR1 and CDR2 (germline): SGHAT, FQNNGV. This CDR3 comprises 14 residues. Here the CDR3 DNA reads TGTGCCAGCAGCTCCAGGGGCTCTGGAAACACCATATATTTT. This translates into CASSSRGSGNTIYF.

This clonotype occurred a few times. The chain combines TRBV3-1 with TRBJ2-3; 8 nucleotides line up with TRBD1. Germline CDR1 and CDR2: LGHDT and YNNKEL (reference sequence). This CDR3 region has 13 residues. The junction had 2 bases not matched to a gene; V was cut back by 1 base and J by 8 bases. The CDR3 sequence: CASSQGTGGTQYF. As DNA, the CDR3 is TGTGCCAGCAGCCAAGGAACAGGGGGTACGCAGTATTTT.

This clonotype appeared a few times. V and J are TRBV18 and TRBJ2-7; 12 bases line up with TRBD2. The CDR3 has 16 amino acids. Trimming at V came to 2 bases and at J to 6 bases, leaving 8 bases not matched to a gene. Germline V gene lookup returns CDR1 KGHSH and CDR2 LQKENI. CDR3 in amino acids: CASSPSTSGGTSEQYF. CDR3 coding DNA: TGTGCCAGCTCACCATCGACTAGCGGGGGCACCTCCGAGCAGTACTTC.

This clonotype was detected a few times. This chain uses TRBV27 with TRBJ1-2, with 7 bases that match TRBD1. J was trimmed by 2 bases and V by 9 bases; bases with no gene match: 3. Germline V gene sequence: CDR1 MNHEY, CDR2 SMNVEV (reference sequence). The CDR3 has 12 residues. Written as DNA, the CDR3 is TGTGCCAGTTCGGACAGGAACTATGGCTACACCTTC. Amino acid sequence: CASSDRNYGYTF.

The gene calls are TRBV30 and TRBJ2-3; 9 nucleotides agree with TRBD1. CDR1 is GTSNPN and CDR2 is SVGIG in the germline V gene (reference sequence). Trimming took 7 bases from V and 3 from J; bases not matched to a gene: 8. There are 14 residues in the CDR3. DNA of the CDR3: TGTGCCTTACGCGAGACAGGGGGAACAGATACGCAGTATTTT. Translated: CALRETGGTDTQYF.

The chain couples TRBV4-1 to TRBJ2-7, with 9 bases fitting TRBD1. Germline V CDR1 and CDR2: MGHRA, YSYEKL. The CDR3 consists of 16 residues. V shed 0 bases and J 6 bases; nucleotides not matched to a gene: 9. The CDR3 DNA is TGCGCCAGCAGCCAAGATTTGGCAGGGGGACAGGGCGAGCAGTACTTC. Translating it yields CASSQDLAGGQGEQYF.

J is TRBJ2-7 and V is TRBV7-9, with 8 bases identical to TRBD1. The CDR3 consists of 16 residues. The trim removed 1 base at V and 4 bases at J, leaving 9 bases unmatched. Germline loops: CDR1 SEHNR, CDR2 FQNEAQ (reference sequence). The CDR3 reads CASSLVSGTGLYEQYF. CDR3 nucleotides: TGTGCCAGCAGCTTAGTGTCTGGGACAGGTCTGTACGAGCAGTACTTC.

With respect to this clonotype: This could be a read error, since a much larger clone is one nucleotide away. This sequence joins TRBV29-1 and TRBJ2-1, with D possibly being TRBD2 (7 bases). The CDR3 is made up of 12 amino acids. Trimming cost V 2 bases and J 13 bases, with 15 bases left between them. Germline CDR1 and CDR2: SQVTM and ANQGSEA. The CDR3 region has the DNA TGCAGCGTTGAAAGGGGGGGGGAGACCCAGTTCTTC. Its protein product is CSVERGGETQFF.

This chain links TRBV15 with TRBJ2-1; TRBD1 matches at 9 bases. The ends lost 4 bases at V and 7 bases at J; junction bases unmatched: 14. CDR3 length equals 17 residues. Germline V CDR1 and CDR2: LNHNV, YYDKDF (reference sequence). CDR3 nucleotide sequence: TGTGCCACCAGCACAACCTGGGGGACAGGGACATATAATGAGCAGTTCTTC. It translates to CATSTTWGTGTYNEQFF. Full variable domain (missing parts from reference TRBV15 and TRBJ2-1): DAMVIQNPRYQVTQFGKPVTLSCSQTLNHNVMYWYQQKSSQAPKLLFHYYDKDFNNEADTPDNFQSRRPNTSFCFLDIRSPGLGDTAMYLCATSTTWGTGTYNEQFFGPGTRLTVL.

In its sample, this clonotype was seen a few times. The genes are TRBV12-3 or TRBV12-4 and TRBJ2-7; tentative D call: TRBD1 (6 bases). The CDR3 length is 16 residues. V lost 3 bases to trimming and J lost 1 base, with 16 bases between them. The CDR3, as DNA: TGTGCCAGCAGTTTTTCTAGGGGGACCGATTCCTACGAGCAGTACTTC. This gives the protein CASSFSRGTDSYEQYF.

The chain joins TRBV15 to TRBJ2-1; D may be TRBD1 (5 bases). The CDR3 is 13 residues long. V gave up 0 bases and J gave up 6 bases, with 6 bases separating them. CDR1 is LNHNV and CDR2 is YYDKDF in the germline V gene (reference sequence). CDR3 loop: CATSRDRANEQFF. The CDR3 DNA follows: TGTGCCACCAGCAGAGACAGGGCCAATGAGCAGTTCTTC.